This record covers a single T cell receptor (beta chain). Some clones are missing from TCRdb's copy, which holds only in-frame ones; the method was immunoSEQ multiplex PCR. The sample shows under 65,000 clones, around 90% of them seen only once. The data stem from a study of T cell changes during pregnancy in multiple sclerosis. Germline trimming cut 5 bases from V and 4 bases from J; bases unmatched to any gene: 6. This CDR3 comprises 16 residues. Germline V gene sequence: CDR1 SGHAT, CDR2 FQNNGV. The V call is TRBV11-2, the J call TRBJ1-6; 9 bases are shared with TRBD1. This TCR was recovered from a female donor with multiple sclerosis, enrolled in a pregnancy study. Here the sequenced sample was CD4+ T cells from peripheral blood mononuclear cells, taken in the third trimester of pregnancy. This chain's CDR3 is CASSLGQGFYNSPLHF. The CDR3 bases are TGTGCCAGCAGCCTGGGACAGGGTTTTTATAATTCACCCCTCCACTTT.